A selection of T cell receptor beta chains follows, all from one sample in a study of T cell responses to AZD1222 COVID-19 vaccine. The method was immunoSEQ multiplex PCR; TCRdb's version includes in-frame clones alone and lacks a portion of them. The data hold roughly 95,000 clones, with roughly 90% observed a single time. Sequenced here: peripheral blood, sampled on day 0 of AZD1222 vaccination. The receptors here all came from an adult in good health. CDR3s include the opening cysteine and the closing phenylalanine or tryptophan. D genes are given only for firm matches. Clone size is not always given. Where it is, it says once, few, many or a class for expanded clones.

cdr3_length: 13
j_call: TRBJ2-2
clone_size: -
d_call: -
v_call: TRBV6-4
cdr3_aa: CASSQTGTGELFF

cdr3_length: 12
j_call: TRBJ2-5
clone_size: few
d_call: -
v_call: TRBV18
cdr3_aa: CASSPGRETQYF

cdr3_length: 15
j_call: TRBJ2-7
clone_size: few
d_call: -
v_call: TRBV5-1
cdr3_aa: CASSFAGTNAYEQYF

cdr3_length: 14
j_call: TRBJ2-3
clone_size: -
d_call: -
v_call: TRBV6-5
cdr3_aa: CASSRGTSTDTQYF

cdr3_length: 16
j_call: TRBJ1-3
clone_size: -
d_call: TRBD1
v_call: TRBV4-1
cdr3_aa: CASSQERGTVGNTIYF

cdr3_length: 15
j_call: TRBJ1-1
clone_size: -
d_call: -
v_call: TRBV19
cdr3_aa: CASSIGPGPNTEAFF

cdr3_length: 12
j_call: TRBJ1-5
clone_size: -
d_call: -
v_call: TRBV10-3
cdr3_aa: CAISEGNQPQHF

cdr3_length: 16
j_call: TRBJ1-2
clone_size: -
d_call: -
v_call: TRBV5-1
cdr3_aa: CASSLTWGPSALGYTF

cdr3_length: 17
j_call: TRBJ2-7
clone_size: -
d_call: TRBD2
v_call: TRBV27
cdr3_aa: CASSLSGLAGRPYEQYF

cdr3_length: 15
j_call: TRBJ2-1
clone_size: -
d_call: -
v_call: TRBV3-1/TRBV3-2
cdr3_aa: CASSRGTQAYNEQFF

cdr3_length: 13
j_call: TRBJ1-6
clone_size: -
d_call: TRBD1
v_call: TRBV4-1
cdr3_aa: CASSQEDRAPLHF

cdr3_length: 15
j_call: TRBJ2-2
clone_size: -
d_call: -
v_call: TRBV27
cdr3_aa: CASSLTGSNTGELFF

cdr3_length: 14
j_call: TRBJ2-5
clone_size: -
d_call: -
v_call: TRBV7-6
cdr3_aa: CASSLVGGGETQYF

cdr3_length: 14
j_call: TRBJ2-1
clone_size: -
d_call: TRBD2
v_call: TRBV2
cdr3_aa: CASSVSREGNEQFF

cdr3_length: 15
j_call: TRBJ1-3
clone_size: -
d_call: -
v_call: TRBV7-9
cdr3_aa: CASSGKDMSGNTIYF

cdr3_length: 15
j_call: TRBJ2-3
clone_size: -
d_call: TRBD1
v_call: TRBV14
cdr3_aa: CASSQETGEADTQYF

cdr3_length: 10
j_call: TRBJ1-2
clone_size: -
d_call: -
v_call: TRBV2
cdr3_aa: CASTGVGYTF

cdr3_length: 11
j_call: TRBJ1-6
clone_size: -
d_call: -
v_call: TRBV7-2
cdr3_aa: CASSLGSTLHF

cdr3_length: 15
j_call: TRBJ2-1
clone_size: -
d_call: TRBD1
v_call: TRBV3-1/TRBV3-2
cdr3_aa: CASSADRGRYNEQFF

cdr3_length: 16
j_call: TRBJ2-3
clone_size: -
d_call: -
v_call: TRBV7-9
cdr3_aa: CASSLGATNPTDTQYF

cdr3_length: 14
j_call: TRBJ1-1
clone_size: -
d_call: TRBD1
v_call: TRBV28
cdr3_aa: CASSLSGTLRGAFF

cdr3_length: 15
j_call: TRBJ1-3
clone_size: -
d_call: -
v_call: TRBV30
cdr3_aa: CACSVPGNSGNTIYF

cdr3_length: 13
j_call: TRBJ1-1
clone_size: few
d_call: -
v_call: TRBV12-3/TRBV12-4
cdr3_aa: CASSLGENTEAFF

cdr3_length: 15
j_call: TRBJ2-7
clone_size: -
d_call: TRBD1
v_call: TRBV7-2
cdr3_aa: CASSVGQGAYYEQYF

cdr3_length: 15
j_call: TRBJ1-3
clone_size: -
d_call: -
v_call: TRBV5-1
cdr3_aa: CASSLSTVSGNTIYF

cdr3_length: 15
j_call: TRBJ2-1
clone_size: -
d_call: TRBD1
v_call: TRBV6-4
cdr3_aa: CASSDSGTGGNEQFF

cdr3_length: 13
j_call: TRBJ2-3
clone_size: -
d_call: -
v_call: TRBV12-3/TRBV12-4
cdr3_aa: CASSTAVGVTQYF

cdr3_length: 16
j_call: TRBJ2-3
clone_size: -
d_call: -
v_call: TRBV28
cdr3_aa: CASTSPRRDSTDTQYF

cdr3_length: 13
j_call: TRBJ2-1
clone_size: -
d_call: TRBD2
v_call: TRBV18
cdr3_aa: CASSPGLAEEQFF

cdr3_length: 16
j_call: TRBJ2-3
clone_size: -
d_call: TRBD1
v_call: TRBV4-1
cdr3_aa: CASSQGFGQGANTQYF

cdr3_length: 14
j_call: TRBJ2-1
clone_size: -
d_call: -
v_call: TRBV2
cdr3_aa: CASRKVLVGDEQFF

cdr3_length: 15
j_call: TRBJ1-6
clone_size: -
d_call: -
v_call: TRBV27
cdr3_aa: CASSLVLSYNSPLHF

cdr3_length: 14
j_call: TRBJ1-5
clone_size: once
d_call: -
v_call: TRBV5-4
cdr3_aa: CASSLGGVDQPQHF

cdr3_length: 15
j_call: TRBJ2-7
clone_size: -
d_call: TRBD1
v_call: TRBV25-1
cdr3_aa: CASSNRPAGGYEQYF

cdr3_length: 18
j_call: TRBJ2-1
clone_size: -
d_call: TRBD2
v_call: TRBV4-3
cdr3_aa: CASSQGLAGGSSYNEQFF

cdr3_length: 15
j_call: TRBJ1-1
clone_size: -
d_call: TRBD1
v_call: TRBV27
cdr3_aa: CASSATGGGLTEAFF

cdr3_length: 12
j_call: TRBJ2-1
clone_size: -
d_call: -
v_call: TRBV5-1
cdr3_aa: CASSSMGQGQFF

cdr3_length: 18
j_call: TRBJ2-1
clone_size: -
d_call: -
v_call: TRBV4-1
cdr3_aa: CASSQAQSGLRVSNEQFF

cdr3_length: 14
j_call: TRBJ2-5
clone_size: -
d_call: -
v_call: TRBV28
cdr3_aa: CASKDTGFVKTQYF

cdr3_length: 14
j_call: TRBJ1-1
clone_size: -
d_call: -
v_call: TRBV4-1
cdr3_aa: CASSQDRRNTEAFF

cdr3_length: 12
j_call: TRBJ1-1
clone_size: -
d_call: -
v_call: TRBV29-1
cdr3_aa: CSVLVLNTEAFF

cdr3_length: 15
j_call: TRBJ2-1
clone_size: -
d_call: TRBD1
v_call: TRBV7-6
cdr3_aa: CASSLEGASYNEQFF

cdr3_length: 14
j_call: TRBJ1-2
clone_size: -
d_call: -
v_call: TRBV7-9
cdr3_aa: CASSLAGGNYGYTF

cdr3_length: 15
j_call: TRBJ1-4
clone_size: -
d_call: -
v_call: TRBV6-1
cdr3_aa: CASSEFRGANEKLFF

cdr3_length: 12
j_call: TRBJ1-1
clone_size: -
d_call: -
v_call: TRBV10-1
cdr3_aa: CASSLGSTEAFF

cdr3_length: 11
j_call: TRBJ1-1
clone_size: -
d_call: -
v_call: TRBV24-1
cdr3_aa: CATSDTWEAFF

cdr3_length: 13
j_call: TRBJ1-6
clone_size: -
d_call: -
v_call: TRBV28
cdr3_aa: CASGQNYNSPLHF

cdr3_length: 17
j_call: TRBJ2-1
clone_size: -
d_call: TRBD2
v_call: TRBV4-3
cdr3_aa: CASSQDLEGGTYNEQFF

cdr3_length: 15
j_call: TRBJ1-2
clone_size: -
d_call: TRBD1
v_call: TRBV7-3
cdr3_aa: CASSPTGDGGYGYTF

cdr3_length: 16
j_call: TRBJ2-1
clone_size: -
d_call: TRBD1
v_call: TRBV30
cdr3_aa: CAWSPTVAGGWDEQFF

cdr3_length: 15
j_call: TRBJ1-1
clone_size: -
d_call: TRBD1
v_call: TRBV18
cdr3_aa: CASSPTTGSQTEAFF

cdr3_length: 14
j_call: TRBJ2-7
clone_size: few
d_call: -
v_call: TRBV28
cdr3_aa: CASSNGQPPYEQYF

cdr3_length: 10
j_call: TRBJ1-5
clone_size: -
d_call: -
v_call: TRBV6-5
cdr3_aa: CASGGEPQHF

cdr3_length: 17
j_call: TRBJ1-4
clone_size: -
d_call: TRBD1
v_call: TRBV7-9
cdr3_aa: CASSHTPSGTGVEKLFF

cdr3_length: 14
j_call: TRBJ1-2
clone_size: -
d_call: -
v_call: TRBV12-5
cdr3_aa: CASGSQGSLGGYTF